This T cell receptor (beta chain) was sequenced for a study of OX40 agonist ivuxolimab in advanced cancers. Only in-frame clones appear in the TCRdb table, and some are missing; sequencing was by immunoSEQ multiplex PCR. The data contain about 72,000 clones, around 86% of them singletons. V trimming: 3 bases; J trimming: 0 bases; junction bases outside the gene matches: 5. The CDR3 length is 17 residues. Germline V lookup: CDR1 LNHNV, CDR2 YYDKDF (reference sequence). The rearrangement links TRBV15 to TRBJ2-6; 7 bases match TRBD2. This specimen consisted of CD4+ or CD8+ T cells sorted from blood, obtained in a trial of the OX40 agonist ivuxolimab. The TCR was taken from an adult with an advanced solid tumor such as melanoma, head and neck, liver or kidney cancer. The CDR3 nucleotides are TGTGCCACCAGCAGGCAGCGGGGAAACTCTGGGGCCAACGTCCTGACTTTC. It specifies CATSRQRGNSGANVLTF. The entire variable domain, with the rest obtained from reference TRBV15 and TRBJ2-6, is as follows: DAMVIQNPRYQVTQFGKPVTLSCSQTLNHNVMYWYQQKSSQAPKLLFHYYDKDFNNEADTPDNFQSRRPNTSFCFLDIRSPGLGDTAMYLCATSRQRGNSGANVLTFGAGSRLTVL.